The 13 T cell receptor beta chains below were found in one sample sequenced in a study of shared clonotypes between healthy human individuals. Clones were sequenced by immunoSEQ multiplex PCR, and TCRdb holds only the in-frame ones, with some missing. The data hold 2,500,000 or so clones, with around 94% observed a single time. Sequenced sample: naive CD4+ T cells sorted from blood. Stated subset: CD45RA+ positively selected. These receptors were obtained from a man younger than 35 in good health.

The chain couples TRBV29-1 to TRBJ1-5; D is possibly TRBD1 (5 bases). Germline assignment: CDR1 SQVTM and CDR2 ANQGSEA. The CDR3 runs to 14 residues. The V and J ends lost 4 bases and 6 bases respectively, with 16 bases between them. The CDR3 sequence: CSVGTGRSSQPQHF. CDR3 nucleotides: TGCAGCGTTGGTACAGGCAGGTCTAGTCAGCCCCAGCATTTT.

V is TRBV6-5 and J is TRBJ2-2; D uncertain. The CDR3 runs to 15 residues. Trimming pared 0 bases from V and 4 bases from J, leaving 9 bases between. Germline V gives CDR1 MNHEY, CDR2 SVGAGI. CDR3 nucleotide sequence: TGTGCCAGCAGTTACTCGGCCACCGTCACCGGGGAGCTGTTTTTT. Its translation is CASSYSATVTGELFF.

The rearrangement joins TRBV28 to TRBJ2-7; 9 bases fit TRBD1. J was trimmed by 5 bases and V by 6 bases; bases with no gene match: 8. CDR1 and CDR2 (germline): MDHEN, SYDVKM. The CDR3 runs 14 residues. The CDR3 sequence is CASRERTGVHEQYF. The CDR3, as DNA: TGTGCCAGCAGAGAACGGACAGGGGTCCACGAGCAGTACTTC. The full variable domain, with the rest looked up from reference TRBV28 and TRBJ2-7, is DVKVTQSSRYLVKRTGEKVFLECVQDMDHENMFWYRQDPGLGLRLIYFSYDVKMKEKGDIPEGYSVSREKKERFSLILESASTNQTSMYLCASRERTGVHEQYFGPGTRLTVT.

The rearrangement uses TRBV11-2 and TRBJ2-3, with D perhaps TRBD2 (6 bases). Germline values: CDR1 SGHAT, CDR2 FQNNGV. The CDR3 length is 14 residues. Trimming pared 10 bases from V and 2 bases from J, leaving 16 bases between. The CDR3 DNA sequence: TGTGCCACCACGACTAGATTATCCACAGATACGCAGTATTTT. This sequence encodes CATTTRLSTDTQYF.

A single count supports this clone. This specimen includes other DNA sequences encoding the same CDR3. The chain recombines TRBV18 with TRBJ1-1; 10 bases match TRBD1. The CDR3 loop spans 16 amino acids. The germline gives CDR1 KGHSH, CDR2 LQKENI. V lost 4 bases, J lost 0 bases, and 5 bases stayed unmatched. CDR3 sequence: CASSLGQGLLNTEAFF. In DNA, the CDR3 is TGTGCCAGCTCACTGGGACAGGGGTTATTGAACACTGAAGCTTTCTTT.

The rearrangement links TRBV5-1 to TRBJ2-3; TRBD1 is a possible D gene (5 bases). Between the trimmed V and J ends, which lost 4 bases and 0 bases, there was a span of 9 bases. The CDR3 contains 14 residues. Looked up from germline, CDR1 is SGHRS and CDR2 is YFSETQ. The CDR3 is CASSHRQSTDTQYF. In DNA, the CDR3 is TGCGCCAGCAGCCACCGACAGAGCACAGATACGCAGTATTTT.

This chain connects TRBV10-2 to TRBJ2-5; D tentatively reads TRBD1 or TRBD2 (5 bases each). The CDR3 extends over 15 amino acids. Looked up from germline, CDR1 is WSHSY and CDR2 is SAAADI. V lost 5 bases to trimming and J lost 3 bases, with 16 bases between them. The CDR3 DNA sequence: TGCGCCAGCAGTAGAGGGGAAGGCGGCGAAGAGACCCAGTACTTC. Translation gives CASSRGEGGEETQYF.

J is TRBJ2-3 and V is TRBV7-2; D gene ambiguous. From germline, CDR1 is SGHTA and CDR2 FQGNSA. V was cut by 0 bases and J by 3 bases, with 7 bases left in between. The CDR3 covers 14 residues. The CDR3 spells CASSLAVLTDTQYF. The DNA of the CDR3 is TGTGCCAGCAGCTTAGCAGTACTAACAGATACGCAGTATTTT.

The chain is built from TRBV28 and TRBJ1-1; D is unclear. V was clipped by 5 bases and J by 4 bases, with 14 bases between them. The CDR3 is 14 residues long. Germline V gene lookup returns CDR1 MDHEN and CDR2 SYDVKM. CDR3 sequence: CASSPVPSLTEAFF. CDR3 coding DNA: TGTGCCAGCAGTCCCGTCCCCAGCCTCACTGAAGCTTTCTTT.

J is TRBJ2-1 and V is TRBV5-1, with a possible D match to TRBD2 (6 bases). Looked up from germline, CDR1 is SGHRS and CDR2 is YFSETQ. Trimming cost V 2 bases and J 8 bases, with 14 bases left between them. The CDR3 contains 14 residues. The CDR3 region has the DNA TGCGCCAGCAGCTTTTCGGCGGGGATTGATGAGCAGTTCTTC. Its translation: CASSFSAGIDEQFF.

The chain has TRBV27 and TRBJ2-2; the D gene is possibly TRBD1 (5 bases). Germline V gene sequence: CDR1 MNHEY, CDR2 SMNVEV (reference sequence). Trimming took 5 bases from V and 6 from J, leaving 16 bases between them. The CDR3 totals 15 residues. The CDR3: CASSDPGAVPGELFF. As DNA, the CDR3 is TGTGCCAGCAGTGACCCTGGGGCAGTCCCCGGGGAGCTGTTTTTT.

For this clone: Different DNA sequences within this sample yield the same CDR3. This chain uses TRBV7-2 with TRBJ2-7; TRBD2 matches at 7 bases. The CDR3 is 14 residues long. Looked up from germline, CDR1 is SGHTA and CDR2 is FQGNSA. Trimming took 1 base from V and 4 from J; bases not matched to a gene: 4. The CDR3 coding sequence is TGTGCCAGCAGCTTAGACCCGGGGGGTTACGAGCAGTACTTC. Protein sequence: CASSLDPGGYEQYF.

The CDR3 loop reads CASSGTSGRPDQETQYF. The CDR3 region has the DNA TGTGCCAGCAGTGGGACTAGCGGGAGGCCAGACCAAGAGACCCAGTACTTC. The chain couples TRBV2 to TRBJ2-5, with 14 bases that match TRBD2. The CDR3 is 17 amino acids. The junction had 4 bases not matched to a gene; V was cut back by 4 bases and J by 0 bases. Germline-derived CDR1 and CDR2 are SNHLY and FYNNEI.